This entry describes one T cell receptor beta chain. Its matching antigen is unknown. Alongside a J-beta primer mix, a sample-barcoded 5' primer served in a second PCR lasting about 7 to 11 cycles. Per-sample output comprised a minimum of 2.5 million paired-end reads containing CDR3. TCRdb processed the 5' RACE reads anew with MiXCR; each CDR3 protein has one entry. The sample contains about 1.1 million distinct CDR3 sequences, around two fifths of which appear only once. V was trimmed by 6 bases and J by 7 bases, leaving 12 bases between them. The CDR3 is made up of 12 amino acids. In germline, CDR1 is MNHEY, CDR2 SVGAGI. This sample is drawn from a study of blood T cells in healthy people across ages. General observations from the study: More naive CD4+ cells and higher diversity marked long-lived donors relative to aged donors. Across the age range, TCR beta diversity per million T cells fell in a roughly linear way.

Healthy Caucasians from Russia aged about 6 to 95 served as donors. The genes are TRBV6-5 and TRBJ1-1; TRBD1 might be the D (6 bases). The source material was blood. The TCR originated in a young man in good health. The CDR3 coding sequence is TGTGCCAGCAGACAGGGTTCTGATGAAGCTTTCTTT. It is translated as CASRQGSDEAFF.